Below are 17 T cell receptor beta chains sequenced from a single sample in a study of cytomegalovirus exposure and HLA in healthy donors. The PCR used 60 Vbeta and 13 Jbeta primers. Some clones are missing from TCRdb's copy, which holds only in-frame ones; the method was immunoSEQ multiplex PCR. The sample holds 100,000 to 150,000 clones, around 82% seen once. Sequencing was done on a sample of PBMCs. The receptor set was obtained from a man aged 35 to 55 in good health and CMV-seronegative.

The V gene is TRBV18, the J gene TRBJ1-6, with a possible D match to TRBD1 (6 bases). Germline V gene sequence: CDR1 KGHSH, CDR2 LQKENI. The V and J ends lost 3 bases and 10 bases respectively, with 19 bases between them. The CDR3 length is 16 residues. The DNA of the CDR3 is TGTGCCAGCTCACCTACAGGGATCCGATCTGGATCACCCCTCCACTTT. Translation gives CASSPTGIRSGSPLHF.

This clone was seen a single time. V usage is TRBV7-2 and J usage is TRBJ2-3; D is undetermined. Deletions cut 4 bases from V and 6 bases from J, with 14 bases between. Germline V gene lookup returns CDR1 SGHTA and CDR2 FQGNSA. This CDR3 contains 14 residues. DNA for the CDR3: TGTGCCAGCAGCTCCAGCCGAGGTCGGGATACGCAGTATTTT. Translated: CASSSSRGRDTQYF.

This chain connects TRBV30 to TRBJ1-5; D ambiguous. Germline V gene lookup returns CDR1 GTSNPN and CDR2 SVGIG (reference sequence). CDR3 size: 12 residues. The V end was cut by 5 bases, the J end by 7 bases, with 12 bases between. In nucleotides, the CDR3 is TGTGCCTGGGGCAACTATGGACAGCCCCAGCATTTT. Amino acids: CAWGNYGQPQHF.

The chain carries TRBV9 and TRBJ1-6, with D perhaps matching TRBD1 (5 bases). This CDR3 has 15 amino acids. CDR1 is SGDLS, CDR2 YYNGEE, per germline. The V end was cut by 2 bases, the J end by 7 bases, with 13 bases between. The DNA for the CDR3 is TGTGCCAGCAGCGTTTTTTGGGGCTCGAATTCACCCCTCCACTTT. Protein product: CASSVFWGSNSPLHF.

The chain joins TRBV7-2 to TRBJ1-1, with unresolved D. The length of the CDR3 is 13 residues. The ends were cut back, 8 bases at V and 6 bases at J, with 16 bases in the middle. Germline CDR1 and CDR2: SGHTA and FQGNSA. The CDR3 DNA reads as TGTGCCAGCTCCCCGGGAGACACTGCTGAAGCTTTCTTT. Amino acid sequence: CASSPGDTAEAFF.

This clone was recorded once. This sequence joins TRBV5-1 and TRBJ1-2, with D maybe TRBD1 (5 bases). Trimming removed 5 bases from V and 5 bases from J, with 10 bases in between. Germline V gene sequence: CDR1 SGHRS, CDR2 YFSETQ. The CDR3 is 12 amino acids. CDR3 in amino acids: CASSETAYGYTF. Here the CDR3 DNA reads TGCGCCAGCAGTGAGACAGCTTATGGCTACACCTTC.

This chain joins TRBV6-6 and TRBJ2-3, with TRBD1 matching over 7 bases. The length of the CDR3 is 15 residues. J gave up 2 bases and V 7 bases, and 9 bases lay outside the gene matches. CDR1 is MNHNY, CDR2 SVGAGI, per germline (reference sequence). The CDR3 loop is CASTRQGDLTDTQYF. CDR3 nucleotides: TGTGCCAGCACCCGACAGGGCGATCTCACAGATACGCAGTATTTT.

This clone appeared a few times. The chain combines TRBV4-3 with TRBJ1-1; tentatively, D is TRBD1 (6 bases). The germline V gene has CDR1 LGHNA and CDR2 YSLEER. Trimming left V 2 bases short and J 8 bases short, with 6 bases between. The CDR3 length is 11 residues. CDR3 bases: TGCGCCAGCAGCCAAACAGGGGAAGCTTTCTTT. This sequence encodes CASSQTGEAFF.

This chain connects TRBV5-6 to TRBJ1-2; D ambiguous. The CDR3 length is 13 residues. Trimming took 2 bases from V and 2 from J, leaving 7 bases between them. Germline assignment: CDR1 SGHDT and CDR2 YYEEEE. The CDR3 nucleotides are TGTGCCAGCAGCTTCACGGGAAACTATGGCTACACCTTC. Its translation: CASSFTGNYGYTF.

The gene calls are TRBV12-5 and TRBJ2-4; the match to TRBD1 covers 7 bases. The ends lost 6 bases at V and 7 bases at J; junction bases unmatched: 6. This CDR3 comprises 13 residues. Germline V gene data show CDR1 as LGHNT and CDR2 as FRNRAP. The CDR3 nucleotides read TGTGCTAGTGGCGTCCGAGGGGGCAACATTCAGTACTTC. This sequence encodes CASGVRGGNIQYF.

V usage is TRBV14 and J usage is TRBJ2-7; a weak D match, TRBD1 (6 bases). CDR1 and CDR2 (germline): SGHDN, FVKESK. Between the trimmed V and J ends, which lost 0 bases and 2 bases, there was a span of 11 bases. The CDR3 totals 15 residues. CDR3 protein: CASSQETGYAYEQYF. CDR3 nucleotides: TGTGCCAGCAGCCAAGAAACAGGGTACGCCTACGAGCAGTACTTC.

This clone appeared a single time. The genes are TRBV7-2 and TRBJ2-1; D is possibly TRBD1 (5 bases). Germline V CDR1 and CDR2: SGHTA, FQGNSA. With 5 bases removed from V and 8 bases from J, the gap between germline ends came to 13 bases. The CDR3 loop spans 13 amino acids. Here the CDR3 DNA reads TGTGCCAGCAGCCCATGGACATCGTATGAGCAGTTCTTC. Protein product: CASSPWTSYEQFF.

The chain uses TRBV5-4 and TRBJ2-1; TRBD1 agrees at 7 bases. After removal of 2 bases from V and 0 bases from J, the junction contained 2 bases not matched to a gene. CDR3 length: 15 residues. Per germline, CDR1 SGHNT and CDR2 YYREEE (reference sequence). The CDR3 protein is CASSFGTASYNEQFF. CDR3 coding DNA: TGTGCCAGCAGCTTCGGGACAGCCTCCTACAATGAGCAGTTCTTC.

The chain recombines TRBV19 with TRBJ2-7, with 8 bases matching TRBD2. The CDR3 is 16 residues long. With V trimmed by 5 bases and J by 2 bases, 11 bases remained unmatched. From germline, CDR1 is LNHDA and CDR2 SQIVND (reference sequence). CDR3: CASSPSRRGAPYEQYF. Written as DNA, the CDR3 is TGTGCCAGTAGTCCCTCCCGGCGGGGGGCCCCCTACGAGCAGTACTTC.

The gene calls are TRBV4-3 and TRBJ2-3; D is ambiguous. The CDR3 has 15 residues. Deletions cut 0 bases from V and 0 bases from J, with 7 bases between. CDR1 LGHNA and CDR2 YSLEER come from the germline V gene. This chain's CDR3 is CASSQDGDSTDTQYF. The CDR3 region has the DNA TGCGCCAGCAGCCAAGATGGAGACAGCACAGATACGCAGTATTTT.

This clone was found once. This chain joins TRBV9 and TRBJ2-3; TRBD2 aligns across 8 bases. With 2 bases clipped from V and 4 bases from J, the junction kept 9 bases outside the gene matches. The CDR3 is 16 residues long. Germline CDR1 SGDLS, CDR2 YYNGEE. CDR3 protein: CASSVSTGGGADTQYF. CDR3 nucleotides: TGTGCCAGCAGCGTTTCGACGGGGGGGGGCGCAGATACGCAGTATTTT. The full variable domain, with the rest looked up from reference TRBV9 and TRBJ2-3, is DSGVTQTPKHLITATGQRVTLRCSPRSGDLSVYWYQQSLDQGLQFLIQYYNGEERAKGNILERFSAQQFPDLHSELNLSSLELGDSALYFCASSVSTGGGADTQYFGPGTRLTVL.

This clone was recorded a few times. The chain couples TRBV5-3 to TRBJ2-1, with a tentative D call TRBD2 (5 bases). TRBV5-3 belongs to the ORF category, with a function that is uncertain. CDR3 length equals 16 residues. The V and J ends lost 1 base and 0 bases respectively, with 11 bases between them. CDR3 in amino acids: CARSLWNRGSYNEQFF. The CDR3 DNA follows: TGTGCCAGAAGCTTGTGGAACCGGGGCTCCTACAATGAGCAGTTCTTC.